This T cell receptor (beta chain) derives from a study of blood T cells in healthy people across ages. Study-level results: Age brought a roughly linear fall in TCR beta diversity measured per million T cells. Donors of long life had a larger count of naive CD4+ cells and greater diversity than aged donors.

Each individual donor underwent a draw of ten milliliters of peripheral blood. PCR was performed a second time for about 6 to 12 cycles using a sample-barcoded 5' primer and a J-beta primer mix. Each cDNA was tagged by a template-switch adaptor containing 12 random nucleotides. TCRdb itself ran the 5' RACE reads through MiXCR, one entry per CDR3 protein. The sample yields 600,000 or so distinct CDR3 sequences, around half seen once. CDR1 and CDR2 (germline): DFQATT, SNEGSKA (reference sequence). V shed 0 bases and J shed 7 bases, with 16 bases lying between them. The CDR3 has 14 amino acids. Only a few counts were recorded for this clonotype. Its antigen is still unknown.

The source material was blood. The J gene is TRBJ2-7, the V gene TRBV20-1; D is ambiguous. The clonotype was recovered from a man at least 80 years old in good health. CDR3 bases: TGCAGTGCTAGAGATGTCACAGCGATATGGGAGCAGTACTTC. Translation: CSARDVTAIWEQYF.